This T cell receptor beta chain emerged from a study of Tregs in tolerant kidney transplant recipients. Method: immunoSEQ multiplex PCR; TCRdb's copy keeps in-frame clones and lacks some. This repertoire shows about 50,000 clones, approximately 89% found once; its top ten account for 15% to 18%. Related graft donors supplied nonmyeloablative bone marrow transplants, and mixed chimerism was transient. There are 12 residues in the CDR3. Looked up from germline, CDR1 is SEHNR and CDR2 is FQNEAQ (reference sequence). V lost 5 bases to trimming and J lost 4 bases, with 7 bases between them. The V call is TRBV7-9, the J call TRBJ2-3, with D unresolved. Source: CD8+ T cells from blood (PBMCs), taken 12 months after the transplant. This clonotype originated in a human patient who received a combined kidney and bone marrow transplant. Some T cells may be the graft donor's. The CDR3 is CASSEPADTQYF. The CDR3 DNA is TGTGCCAGCAGCGAGCCTGCAGATACGCAGTATTTT. The full variable domain, rest sourced from reference TRBV7-9 and TRBJ2-3, is DTGVSQNPRHKITKRGQNVTFRCDPISEHNRLYWYRQTLGQGPEFLTYFQNEAQLEKSRLLSDRFSAERPKGSFSTLEIQRTEQGDSAMYLCASSEPADTQYFGPGTRLTVL.